This T cell receptor (beta chain) was captured by sequencing in a study of T cell responses to AZD1222 COVID-19 vaccine. Background on the study: Second-dose schedules of about 4 or about 12 weeks were combined.

CDR3 length: 12 residues. With 5 bases removed from V and 2 bases from J, the gap between germline ends came to 6 bases. The germline CDR1 and CDR2 sequences are ENHRY and SYGVKD. Sequenced by immunoSEQ multiplex PCR; TCRdb stores in-frame clones only, minus some. The sample shows fewer than 150,000 clones, 90% to 95% of them seen only once. This clonotype was obtained from an adult in good health. The chain links TRBV10-3 to TRBJ2-5; D possibly corresponds to TRBD1 (5 bases). The starting material was peripheral blood, obtained on day 0 of AZD1222 vaccination. This chain's CDR3 is CAISRGQETQYF. For the CDR3, the DNA is TGTGCCATCAGTAGGGGTCAAGAGACCCAGTACTTC.